This is a list of T cell receptor beta chains from one sample in a study of T-cell memory formation after mild COVID-19. MiXCR was run by TCRdb on the 5' RACE reads, yielding one entry per CDR3 protein. The table has some 270,000 distinct CDR3 sequences, roughly 15% seen once. Sequences were obtained from PBMCs or a T cell subset sorted from them (not recorded which). These receptor sequences come from an adult woman who had mild COVID-19 (a few samples of this study predate the infection). Cell type and time point are not known. CDR3s include the opening cysteine and the closing phenylalanine or tryptophan. Fields, in order: V gene, J gene, clone size, D gene, CDR3 DNA, CDR3 protein. D genes are given only for firm matches. Clone size is given for some rows only: seen once, a few or many times, or a class if the clone is expanded.

>TRBV6-1|TRBJ2-2|few|NA
TGTGCCAGCAGTCCCGGCCCGAACACCGGGGAGCTGTTTTTT
CASSPGPNTGELFF
>TRBV4-2|TRBJ2-6|NA|NA
TGTGCCAGCAGCCAAGATTTAGGGGCTGGGGCCAACGTCCTGACTTTC
CASSQDLGAGANVLTF
>TRBV12-3/TRBV12-4|TRBJ1-1|NA|NA
TGTGCCAGCGGCCCCGGCCTGCACGCAAGTGAAGCTTTCTTT
CASGPGLHASEAFF
>TRBV12-3/TRBV12-4|TRBJ2-2|NA|NA
TGTGCCAGCAGTTTCGGGGGGCGGACCGGGGAGCTGTTTTTT
CASSFGGRTGELFF
>TRBV5-1|TRBJ2-3|NA|TRBD1
TGCGCCAGCAGCCCGTTCAACAGGGGAGGCACAGATACGCAGTATTTT
CASSPFNRGGTDTQYF
>TRBV12-3/TRBV12-4|TRBJ1-2|NA|TRBD1
TGTGCCAGCAGTTTATTGACAGGGATGGAGGCTAACTATGGCTACACCTTC
CASSLLTGMEANYGYTF
>TRBV6-6|TRBJ2-7|NA|TRBD2
TGTGCCAGCAGTCGACTAGCGGGAGTCGGCGAGCAGTACTTC
CASSRLAGVGEQYF
>TRBV20-1|TRBJ2-5|few|TRBD2
TGCAGTGCTAGTCCAACTAGCGGGGGGTCTAAGACCCAGTACTTC
CSASPTSGGSKTQYF
>TRBV7-2|TRBJ2-1|NA|TRBD2
TGTGCCAGCAGCCGTCGACTAGCGGGAATGTGGGCCAATGAGCAGTTCTTC
CASSRRLAGMWANEQFF
>TRBV20-1|TRBJ2-7|few|TRBD1
TGCAGTGCTAGCCCTCGACAGGGAACCTCCTACGAGCAGTACTTC
CSASPRQGTSYEQYF
>TRBV7-2|TRBJ2-7|NA|TRBD2
TGTGCCAGCAGCTTAGGGACTAGCGTCTCCTACGAGCAGTACTTC
CASSLGTSVSYEQYF
>TRBV18|TRBJ1-1|NA|NA
TGTGCCAGCTCACTTACGCCGGGACGAAACACTGAAGCTTTCTTT
CASSLTPGRNTEAFF
>TRBV6-4|TRBJ1-2|NA|NA
TGTGCCAGCAAGGACCCGGCGGGTTATGGCTACACCTTC
CASKDPAGYGYTF
>TRBV5-1|TRBJ2-7|NA|NA
TGCGCCAGCAGCTTGGTCGCCTCTGGAAACGAGCAGTACTTC
CASSLVASGNEQYF
>TRBV12-3/TRBV12-4|TRBJ2-7|few|NA
TGTGCCAGCAACTATAATCTAGCACTCGAGCAGTACTTC
CASNYNLALEQYF
>TRBV12-3/TRBV12-4|TRBJ2-7|few|TRBD1
TGTGCCAGCAGATTCCGGACAGGGCCCTACGAGCAGTACTTC
CASRFRTGPYEQYF
>TRBV5-1|TRBJ1-2|NA|TRBD1
TGCGCCAGCAGCTCCCTGACAGGGGGCTATGGCTACACCTTC
CASSSLTGGYGYTF
>TRBV20-1|TRBJ2-1|few|TRBD1
TGCAGTGCCCAGGGGGCCAATGAGCAGTTCTTC
CSAQGANEQFF
>TRBV7-9|TRBJ2-1|few|NA
TGTGCCAGCAGCTTAGGCCAGCCCTACAATGAGCAGTTCTTC
CASSLGQPYNEQFF
>TRBV4-3|TRBJ1-2|few|NA
TGCGCCAGCAGCCAAGATCAACAGGCTTACTATGGCTACACCTTC
CASSQDQQAYYGYTF
>TRBV21-1|TRBJ1-1|few|NA
TGTGCCAGCAGCAAAAAGCTCCGACAGGGGGCAGACACTGAAGCTTTCTTT
CASSKKLRQGADTEAFF
>TRBV25-1|TRBJ1-1|NA|NA
TGTGCCAGCAGTGAACTTATCAGGGGCGGCACTGAAGCTTTCTTT
CASSELIRGGTEAFF
>TRBV3-1|TRBJ1-3|NA|NA
TGTGCCAGCAGCCCGACAGGAAACACCATATATTTT
CASSPTGNTIYF
>TRBV12-5|TRBJ2-1|NA|NA
TGTGCTAGTGGTTTGGGACAGGTGTCCTACAATGAGCAGTTCTTC
CASGLGQVSYNEQFF
>TRBV12-3/TRBV12-4|TRBJ1-6|NA|TRBD1
TGTGCCAGCAGCCCCCCGGGACAGGGGAATCTCCACTTT
CASSPPGQGNLHF
>TRBV25-1|TRBJ2-1|NA|TRBD2
TGTGCCCACGGGACTAGTCTCCATGAGCAGTTCTTC
CAHGTSLHEQFF
>TRBV7-8|TRBJ2-7|NA|NA
TGTGCCAGCAGCTTGGACTTTGCCTCCTACGAGCAGTACTTC
CASSLDFASYEQYF
>TRBV19|TRBJ1-5|NA|TRBD1
TGTGCCAGTAGTATGGGGGACAGCCCTCAGGGTTTT
CASSMGDSPQGF
>TRBV29-1|TRBJ2-5|NA|NA
TGCAGCGTTGAAGTCCCCCAAGAGACCCAGTACTTC
CSVEVPQETQYF